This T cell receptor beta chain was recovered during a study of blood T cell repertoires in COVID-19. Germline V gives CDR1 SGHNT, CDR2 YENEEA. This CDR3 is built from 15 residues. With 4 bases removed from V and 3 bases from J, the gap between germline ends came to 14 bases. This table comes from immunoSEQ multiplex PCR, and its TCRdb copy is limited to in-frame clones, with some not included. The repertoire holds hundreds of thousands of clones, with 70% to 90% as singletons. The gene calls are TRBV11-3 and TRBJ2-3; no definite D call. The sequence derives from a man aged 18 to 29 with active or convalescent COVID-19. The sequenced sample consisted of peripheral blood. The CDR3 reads CASSSGRFWTDTQYF. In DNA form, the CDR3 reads TGTGCCAGCAGCTCTGGCAGGTTTTGGACAGATACGCAGTATTTT.